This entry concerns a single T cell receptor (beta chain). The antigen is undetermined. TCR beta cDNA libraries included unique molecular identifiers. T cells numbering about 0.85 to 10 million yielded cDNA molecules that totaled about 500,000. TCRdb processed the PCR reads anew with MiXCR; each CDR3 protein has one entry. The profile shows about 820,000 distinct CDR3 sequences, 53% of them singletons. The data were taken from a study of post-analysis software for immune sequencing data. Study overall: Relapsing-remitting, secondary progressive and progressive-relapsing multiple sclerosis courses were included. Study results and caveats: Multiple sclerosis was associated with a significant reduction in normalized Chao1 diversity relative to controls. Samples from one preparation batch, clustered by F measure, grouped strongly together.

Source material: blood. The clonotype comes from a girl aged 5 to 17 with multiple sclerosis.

CDR3 DNA: TGTGCCAGCTCTTTTGTAGGGGGGCCCGGGGAGCTGTTTTTT. This translates into CASSFVGGPGELFF. V is TRBV12-3 or TRBV12-4 and J is TRBJ2-2; D could derive from TRBD1 or TRBD2 (6 bases each). CDR3 length: 14 amino acids. Between the trimmed V and J ends, which lost 8 bases and 6 bases, there was a span of 16 bases.